These 22 T cell receptor beta chains share one sample of origin, sequenced in a study of radiation and T cells in renal cell carcinoma (dated by TCRdb to 2020 to 2022). Library creation used the immunoSEQ multiplex PCR assay. TCRdb holds this immuneACCESS table with in-frame rearrangements only. Some clones are missing; in checked studies, unresolved V genes explain under half, and the rest has no known cause. The sample table holds around 81,000 clones, of which about 85% were seen once. Clones ranked in the top ten supply more than 9% of the sample. Read against the paper, the sample's time point label means: blood 4 weeks post-SBRT, at nephrectomy. Read against the paper, the sample's treatment or condition label means: 15 Gy SBRT to primary tumor, nephrectomy 4 weeks later. Sample: blood, taken from a patient whose treatment included radiotherapy and nephrectomy. The receptor source for this set is a man in his fifties with renal cell carcinoma.

In the case of this clone: The junction departs from germline at one end; a sequencing error may be responsible. This chain uses TRBV11-2 with TRBJ1-1; D unclear. The CDR3 covers 16 residues. CDR1 and CDR2 (germline): SGHAT, FQNNGV. The chain's CDR3 is CASSLGQQEWNSEAFF. CDR3 in DNA: TGTGCCAGCAGCTTAGGTCAGCAGGAGTGGAACTCTGAAGCTTTCTTT.

V and J are TRBV20-1 and TRBJ2-1; 8 bases are a match to TRBD2. This CDR3 contains 10 residues. CDR1 DFQATT and CDR2 SNEGSKA come from the germline V gene (reference sequence). V lost 8 bases, J lost 15 bases, and 9 bases stayed unmatched. The DNA for the CDR3 is TGCAGTTTACCGGGACTAGTTTGGTTCTTC. This encodes CSLPGLVWFF.

This clone was recorded a few times. The rearrangement links TRBV4-1 to TRBJ1-5; D gene unclear. V lost 2 bases to trimming and J lost 7 bases, with 9 bases between them. This CDR3 contains 13 residues. The V gene's germline CDR1 is MGHRA and CDR2 YSYEKL. CDR3 loop: CASSQSRNQPQHF. CDR3 bases: TGCGCCAGCAGCCAATCGCGGAACCAGCCCCAGCATTTT.

This chain connects TRBV9 to TRBJ2-1, with 8 nucleotides matching TRBD1. V shed 1 base, J shed 7 bases, and the junction held 7 bases outside the gene matches. The CDR3 contains 15 residues. Germline CDR1 SGDLS, CDR2 YYNGEE. In DNA, the CDR3 is TGTGCCAGCAGCGTAAGCAGGGGGCCCCCAAATGAGCAGTTCTTC. Encoded protein: CASSVSRGPPNEQFF.

This chain joins TRBV7-2 and TRBJ2-1; unclear D gene. This CDR3 has 13 amino acids. V dropped 4 bases and J dropped 9 bases, with 13 bases sitting between them. The germline gives CDR1 SGHTA, CDR2 FQGNSA. CDR3 protein: CASSSHQEGEQFF. The CDR3 DNA follows: TGTGCCAGCAGCTCACACCAGGAAGGTGAGCAGTTCTTC.

This clone is a singleton in its sample. The rearrangement uses TRBV19 and TRBJ2-5; 8 bases align to TRBD1. Germline CDR1 reads LNHDA; CDR2 reads SQIVND (reference sequence). V was clipped by 6 bases and J by 6 bases; unmatched bases: 6. The CDR3 length is 13 residues. The CDR3 spells CASREQGGQTQYF. The CDR3 nucleotides read TGTGCCAGTAGGGAACAGGGGGGACAGACCCAGTACTTC. Based on the CDR3 plus reference TRBV19 and TRBJ2-5, the full variable domain is DGGITQSPKYLFRKEGQNVTLSCEQNLNHDAMYWYRQDPGQGLRLIYYSQIVNDFQKGDIAEGYSVSREKKESFPLTVTSAQKNPTAFYLCASREQGGQTQYFGPGTRLLVL.

The gene calls are TRBV4-3 and TRBJ1-4; a possible D gene is TRBD1 (6 bases). V was clipped by 1 base and J by 8 bases, with 14 bases between them. This CDR3 is built from 15 residues. The germline gives CDR1 LGHNA, CDR2 YSLEER. For the CDR3, the DNA is TGCGCCAGCAGCCAAGCCCGCAGGGACATAGAAAAACTGTTTTTT. This codes for CASSQARRDIEKLFF.

This rearrangement joins TRBV6-5 to TRBJ2-7, with TRBD1 matching over 9 bases. The V segment lost 5 bases and the J segment 5 bases; nucleotides outside the gene matches: 7. Germline V gene data show CDR1 as MNHEY and CDR2 as SVGAGI. The CDR3 spans 14 residues. CDR3 nucleotide sequence: TGTGCCAGCAGTGGAAGGGACAGGGCCCACGAGCAGTACTTC. Its translation: CASSGRDRAHEQYF.

This clone occurred a few times. This chain connects TRBV6-1 to TRBJ1-1; the match to TRBD1 covers 8 bases. V dropped 5 bases and J dropped 8; count of bases not matched to a gene: 7. The CDR3 runs to 13 residues. Germline CDR1 and CDR2: MNHNS and SASEGT. CDR3: CASSTRGPREAFF. CDR3 nucleotide sequence: TGTGCCAGCAGTACCAGGGGGCCTAGGGAAGCTTTCTTT.

This sequence joins TRBV7-8 and TRBJ2-7, with TRBD2 matching over 13 bases. V lost 3 bases and J lost 2; bases outside the gene matches: 7. The CDR3 extends over 17 amino acids. Germline CDR1 reads SGHVS; CDR2 reads FQNEAQ. The DNA of the CDR3 is TGTGCCAGCAGCTTTACTAGCGGGAGGGCCTCCCCCTACGAGCAGTACTTC. As protein: CASSFTSGRASPYEQYF.

V gene TRBV29-1 combines with J gene TRBJ2-1; TRBD1 matches 9 bases. The CDR3 runs to 13 residues. V shed 7 bases, J shed 6 bases, and the junction held 7 bases outside the gene matches. Germline values: CDR1 SQVTM, CDR2 ANQGSEA. CDR3 DNA sequence: TGCAGCGCGAAGGGGGACAGGGTCAATGAGCAGTTCTTC. This translates into CSAKGDRVNEQFF.

This chain links TRBV10-2 with TRBJ1-3; 8 nucleotides align to TRBD1. CDR1 is WSHSY and CDR2 is SAAADI in the germline V gene. J gave up 3 bases and V 6 bases, and 7 bases lay outside the gene matches. This CDR3 has 15 amino acids. The CDR3 nucleotides are TGCGCCAGCAGGGACCAGGGGGCATATGGAAACACCATATATTTT. Encoded protein: CASRDQGAYGNTIYF.

The V gene is TRBV27, the J gene TRBJ2-6, with 10 bases fitting TRBD2. Germline V CDR1 and CDR2: MNHEY, SMNVEV (reference sequence). The CDR3 contains 17 residues. V shed 4 bases, J shed 3 bases, and the junction held 6 bases outside the gene matches. The CDR3, as DNA: TGTGCCAGCAGTTCCCATAGCGGGAGGCGTGGGGCCAACGTCCTGACTTTC. Protein product: CASSSHSGRRGANVLTF.

This clone was recorded only once. This chain connects TRBV6-4 to TRBJ2-1; D is uncertain. Trimming removed 3 bases from V and 5 bases from J, with 8 bases in between. The germline V gene has CDR1 MRHNA and CDR2 SNTAGT. This CDR3 has 13 amino acids. CDR3 sequence reads: CASSEAVDNEQFF. CDR3 bases: TGTGCCAGCAGTGAGGCGGTAGACAATGAGCAGTTCTTC.

V is TRBV5-5 and J is TRBJ1-3; D unclear. The V end was cut by 0 bases, the J end by 4 bases, with 8 bases between. This CDR3 region has 14 residues. Germline CDR1 reads SGHKS; CDR2 reads YYEKEE (reference sequence). For the CDR3, the DNA is TGTGCCAGCAGCTTGGGTAGGGCAGGAAACACCATATATTTT. It translates to CASSLGRAGNTIYF. Supplemented by reference TRBV5-5 and TRBJ1-3, the full variable domain reads DAGVTQSPTHLIKTRGQQVTLRCSPISGHKSVSWYQQVLGQGPQFIFQYYEKEERGRGNFPDRFSARQFPNYSSELNVNALLLGDSALYLCASSLGRAGNTIYFGEGSWLTVV.

This chain uses TRBV6-4 with TRBJ1-2; D might be TRBD1 (6 bases). Germline V CDR1 and CDR2: MRHNA, SNTAGT. The CDR3 has 15 amino acids. V was pared by 10 bases and J by 0 bases, with 18 bases between. CDR3 amino acids: CANQTRDKPNYGYTF. CDR3 bases: TGTGCCAACCAAACACGGGACAAACCTAACTATGGCTACACCTTC.

This clone was seen once. This chain links TRBV6-1 with TRBJ1-2; 9 positions agree with TRBD1. The J segment lost 7 bases and the V segment lost 1 base, leaving 10 bases of the junction unmatched. From germline, CDR1 is MNHNS and CDR2 SASEGT. This CDR3 comprises 16 residues. The DNA for the CDR3 is TGTGCCAGCAGTGAAGATCTCGGGGACAGGGTCTTTGGCTACACCTTC. It translates to CASSEDLGDRVFGYTF.

The chain employs TRBV5-1 and TRBJ2-1; 9 bases are shared with TRBD1. Germline CDR1 reads SGHRS; CDR2 reads YFSETQ. This CDR3 comprises 14 residues. The V segment lost 4 bases and the J segment 10 bases; nucleotides outside the gene matches: 9. Here the CDR3 DNA reads TGCGCCAGCAGCGGACAGGGGTCGGGCGAAGAGCAGTTCTTC. Amino acid sequence: CASSGQGSGEEQFF.

This clone has just one count. This chain joins TRBV5-1 and TRBJ2-3; 8 bases are a match to TRBD2. V trimming: 0 bases; J trimming: 3 bases; junction bases outside the gene matches: 9. Germline V lookup: CDR1 SGHRS, CDR2 YFSETQ. The CDR3 sequence is 17 residues long. The CDR3 region has the DNA TGCGCCAGCAGCTTGGGGATCTCGGCGGGGGGTACAGATACGCAGTATTTT. This translates into CASSLGISAGGTDTQYF. The whole variable domain, filled in from reference TRBV5-1 and TRBJ2-3, reads KAGVTQTPRYLIKTRGQQVTLSCSPISGHRSVSWYQQTPGQGLQFLFEYFSETQRNKGNFPGRFSGRQFSNSRSEMNVSTLELGDSALYLCASSLGISAGGTDTQYFGPGTRLTVL.

This clone has just a few counts. The rearrangement links TRBV9 to TRBJ1-5; unclear D gene. The germline CDR1 and CDR2 sequences are SGDLS and YYNGEE. The CDR3 extends over 16 amino acids. V was shortened by 5 bases and J by 6 bases, with 21 bases between the two germline ends. The CDR3 DNA reads as TGTGCCAGCAGGATTCTTCAGGTCTCTAACGGTCAGCCCCAGCATTTT. As protein: CASRILQVSNGQPQHF.

This clone has only a few counts. This chain uses TRBV27 with TRBJ1-1; D is undetermined. Germline CDR1 MNHEY, CDR2 SMNVEV (reference sequence). V was trimmed by 0 bases and J by 5 bases, leaving 7 bases between them. CDR3 length: 13 amino acids. The CDR3 bases are TGTGCCAGCAGTTTATCGCTTGCGACTGAAGCTTTCTTT. The encoded protein is CASSLSLATEAFF.

This clone showed up just a few times. V usage is TRBV4-3 and J usage is TRBJ1-2; D remains ambiguous. The V and J ends lost 0 bases and 8 bases respectively, with 28 bases between them. Germline-derived CDR1 and CDR2 are LGHNA and YSLEER. CDR3 length: 19 amino acids. CDR3 amino acids: CASSQDLPAVGGRHWGYTF. The CDR3 nucleotides read TGCGCCAGCAGCCAAGATTTACCGGCGGTAGGCGGACGACATTGGGGCTACACCTTC.